The entry below describes one TCR beta chain. The germline CDR1 and CDR2 sequences are GTSNPN and SVGIG (reference sequence). Trimming shortened V by 4 bases and J by 1 base, and 12 bases separated the two germline ends. The CDR3 is made up of 14 amino acids. This sample was taken from a study of blood T cell repertoires in COVID-19. Authors' processing steps: Scientists estimated how many nucleated cells there were by amplifying reference gene primers. Data came from immunoSEQ multiplex PCR; TCRdb stores just in-frame clones and leaves some out. V and J calls plus clone size are reproduced from that table; the DNA served to infer D and trimming. The sample includes 150,000 or so clones, 84% of them seen just once.

The clonotype comes from a woman between 50 and 59 years old with acute or convalescent COVID-19. V usage is TRBV30 and J usage is TRBJ2-3; D gene uncertain. Sequencing input: peripheral blood. The CDR3 is CAWKKAGGTDTQYF. DNA for the CDR3: TGTGCCTGGAAGAAAGCAGGCGGCACAGATACGCAGTATTTT.